The present T cell receptor (beta chain) was sequenced within a study of shared clonotypes between healthy human individuals. Overall study context: Per donor, CD8 memory used one plate, CD8 naive used two, CD4 memory used three and CD4 naive used three.

In germline, CDR1 is MDHEN, CDR2 SYDVKM. Trimming removed 3 bases from V and 0 bases from J; junction bases left unmatched: 10. The CDR3 loop spans 18 amino acids. General study results and limits: Unshared clonotypes carried lower generation probabilities than those common to all four donors. Sampling involved blood alone; tissue repertoires likely differ.

Measured with immunoSEQ multiplex PCR; TCRdb has only the in-frame clones, and not every one. The sample shows more than 2 million clones, roughly 94% of them seen only once. Comments on this clone: Its antigen is as yet unknown.

Naive CD8 cells comprised CD45RO-negative, CCR7-positively selected cells, excluding terminally differentiated effector memory CD45RA+ cells. The chain employs TRBV28 and TRBJ1-1; 10 positions match TRBD1. The sequence was collected from a man aged 18 to 29 in good health. The sequenced material came from naive CD8+ T cells sorted from blood. For the CDR3, the DNA is TGTGCCAGCAGTTTTTCCTGGACAGGGGGTATCTTGAACACTGAAGCTTTCTTT. Its protein is CASSFSWTGGILNTEAFF.